This is a list of T cell receptor beta chains from one sample in a study of T cells in Graves' hyperthyroidism and ophthalmopathy. TCRdb fed the multiplex PCR reads into MiXCR, producing one record per CDR3 protein. The data hold 500,000 to 550,000 distinct CDR3 sequences, with around 20% observed a single time. The sample was blood. These receptors were taken from a man in his forties with Graves' ophthalmopathy. Both conserved end residues are part of each CDR3.

CDR3 protein	J gene	V gene
CASSPLGGAQHF	TRBJ1-5	TRBV3-1
CASSLEGLAVYNEQFF	TRBJ2-1	TRBV7-8
CASSAQTVYFEASF	TRBJ1-1	TRBV5-6
CASSPSLDRANTEAFF	TRBJ1-1	TRBV7-9
CASSGGGDSTYNEQFF	TRBJ2-1	TRBV9
CASSIRLAGPNPRQDTQYF	TRBJ2-3	TRBV7-9
CASSLTGGAGPGELFF	TRBJ2-2	TRBV7-3
CAISVDSYEQYF	TRBJ2-7	TRBV10-3
CAWNSGFGNTEAFF	TRBJ1-1	TRBV30
CASSTNKGPAYEQYF	TRBJ2-7	TRBV19
CASSSVEQVYEQYF	TRBJ2-7	TRBV6-2/TRBV6-3
CASSQDSGRINEKLFF	TRBJ1-4	TRBV3-1
CASHHRRRSYNEQFF	TRBJ2-1	TRBV12-3/TRBV12-4
CASSSLRDRNFHEQYF	TRBJ2-7	TRBV7-9
CSASGGGTEAFF	TRBJ1-1	TRBV20-1
CASSLRLAGGANTGELFF	TRBJ2-2	TRBV3-1
CASSERGLAGGPYF	TRBJ2-7	TRBV2
CASSLKRIEAFF	TRBJ1-1	TRBV28
CASSQDPFRPQHF	TRBJ1-5	TRBV4-1
CASGLVRNSPLHF	TRBJ1-6	TRBV12-5
CASQKSGQGGETQYF	TRBJ2-5	TRBV7-3
CAWSRPTGGAEKLFF	TRBJ1-4	TRBV30
CASSLAAISYEQYF	TRBJ2-7	TRBV5-1
CASSEGHRANTEAFF	TRBJ1-1	TRBV25-1
CAWSVGGSETQYF	TRBJ2-5	TRBV30
CASSNVHKAWGYTF	TRBJ1-2	TRBV27
CASSTRLAGFGGELFF	TRBJ2-2	TRBV7-3
CASSYVVGGSSEQYF	TRBJ2-7	TRBV6-6
CASSLNLQPNEQFF	TRBJ2-1	TRBV5-6
CSATSTGVNSPLHF	TRBJ1-6	TRBV20-1
CSVESWANNEQFF	TRBJ2-1	TRBV29-1
CASGAGLAGENEQFF	TRBJ2-1	TRBV12-5
CASSAIWTGRNEQFF	TRBJ2-1	TRBV6-1
CASSYEQTTEAFF	TRBJ1-1	TRBV6-1
CASSTGLWNTEAFF	TRBJ1-1	TRBV6-1
CASSSVTGARTDTQYF	TRBJ2-3	TRBV7-9
CASSLETGARQYF	TRBJ2-7	TRBV5-1
CASIAGVEAFF	TRBJ1-1	TRBV7-8
CASSQGGHQPQHF	TRBJ1-5	TRBV6-1
CASSLGQGPNQPQHF	TRBJ1-5	TRBV11-2
CASSDRDRGVSNQPQHF	TRBJ1-5	TRBV27
CASSQSTNTEAFF	TRBJ1-1	TRBV7-9
CASSLPYGGELFF	TRBJ2-2	TRBV7-9
CSASWTSGVTDTQYF	TRBJ2-3	TRBV20-1
CASSFAGGGETQYF	TRBJ2-5	TRBV12-3/TRBV12-4
CASSSTGAHNYGYTF	TRBJ1-2	TRBV5-5
CASSLFQPRQKGYNEQFF	TRBJ2-1	TRBV28
CARGALGPTDYSPLHF	TRBJ1-6	TRBV3-1
CASSFREGGNYGYTF	TRBJ1-2	TRBV27
CSGGAPQETQYF	TRBJ2-5	TRBV29-1
CASRVGQSSYEQYF	TRBJ2-7	TRBV6-1
CSGGSGMPYNEQFF	TRBJ2-1	TRBV20-1